Listed below are T cell receptor beta chains from one sample, sequenced in a study of blood T cell repertoires in COVID-19. Sequencing was performed with immunoSEQ multiplex PCR; in TCRdb, only in-frame clones are kept and a portion is missing. Of roughly 430,000 clones in the sample, over 75% are singletons; the top ten hold about 1.4%. The sequencing input was PBMCs or T cells enriched from blood (not recorded which). The receptors were gathered from a woman under 30 who had been exposed to COVID-19. The CDR3 runs from the conserved cysteine through the conserved F or W. The D gene is left open where the match is weak. A clone size is listed for some rows: how often the clone was seen (once, few, many), or a class if it is expanded.

length: 13
J: TRBJ2-5
size: -
V: TRBV5-1
D: TRBD2
DNA: TGCTCGACTAGCGGGGGGAATCAAGAGACCCAGTACTTC
CDR3: CSTSGGNQETQYF

length: 16
J: TRBJ2-3
size: -
V: TRBV7-2
D: -
DNA: TGTGCCAGCAGCCTACGGGGGACTTCAATGGTAGATACGCAGTATTTT
CDR3: CASSLRGTSMVDTQYF

length: 16
J: TRBJ2-1
size: -
V: TRBV5-4
D: -
DNA: TGTGCCAGCAGCTTCGGGTCCAGCGGAGACTACAATGAGCAGTTCTTC
CDR3: CASSFGSSGDYNEQFF

length: 14
J: TRBJ1-2
size: -
V: TRBV6-1
D: -
DNA: TGTGCCAGCAGTGAATGGGCAGACAACTATGGCTACACCTTC
CDR3: CASSEWADNYGYTF

length: 14
J: TRBJ1-1
size: -
V: TRBV5-1
D: TRBD1
DNA: TGCGCCAGCAGCGTGGGACAGGCGGGGGCTGAAGCTTTCTTT
CDR3: CASSVGQAGAEAFF

length: 14
J: TRBJ2-2
size: -
V: TRBV5-4
D: TRBD2
DNA: TGTGCCAGCAGATATAGCGGGAGCCCCGGGGAGCTGTTTTTT
CDR3: CASRYSGSPGELFF

length: 16
J: TRBJ2-5
size: -
V: TRBV28
D: -
DNA: TGTGCCAGCAGTTTATTAGCGGAGGTCCACCAAGAGACCCAGTACTTC
CDR3: CASSLLAEVHQETQYF

length: 16
J: TRBJ2-1
size: -
V: TRBV9
D: -
DNA: TGTGCCAGCAGCGTAGTGTCAGGAAGCTCCTACAATGAGCAGTTCTTC
CDR3: CASSVVSGSSYNEQFF

length: 18
J: TRBJ2-3
size: -
V: TRBV5-1
D: TRBD2
DNA: TGCGCCAGCAGCTTGGGACCGGGACTAGCGGGAGGGCCAGATACGCAGTATTTT
CDR3: CASSLGPGLAGGPDTQYF

length: 14
J: TRBJ1-1
size: few
V: TRBV6-5
D: -
DNA: TGTGCCAGCAGTTACTCGTTCGGGGGCACTGAAGCTTTCTTT
CDR3: CASSYSFGGTEAFF

length: 15
J: TRBJ2-1
size: -
V: TRBV7-6
D: -
DNA: TGTGCCAGCAGCTTAGCGAGGACAGCCTACAATGAGCAGTTCTTC
CDR3: CASSLARTAYNEQFF

length: 16
J: TRBJ2-6
size: -
V: TRBV19
D: -
DNA: TGTGCCAGTAGTCCCTACGGTGAGTCTGGGGCCAACGTCCTGACTTTC
CDR3: CASSPYGESGANVLTF

length: 14
J: TRBJ2-5
size: -
V: TRBV3-1/TRBV3-2
D: -
DNA: TGTGCCAGCAGCCCCGCGGCTAGGAAAGAGACCCAGTACTTC
CDR3: CASSPAARKETQYF

length: 16
J: TRBJ2-2
size: -
V: TRBV7-5
D: -
DNA: TGTGTCAGAAGCTTTTCGGGACAGAGCAACACCGGGGAGCTGTTTTTT
CDR3: CVRSFSGQSNTGELFF

length: 15
J: TRBJ1-2
size: -
V: TRBV30
D: TRBD1
DNA: TGTGCCTGGACCACGTACAGGGGGCTTCCAAGGGGCTACACCTTC
CDR3: CAWTTYRGLPRGYTF

length: 18
J: TRBJ1-4
size: -
V: TRBV5-4
D: TRBD1
DNA: TGTGCCAGCAGCTTGTTACACACGTCCGGGACAGGGAATGAAAAACTGTTTTTT
CDR3: CASSLLHTSGTGNEKLFF

length: 18
J: TRBJ2-1
size: few
V: TRBV10-3
D: -
DNA: TGTGCCATCAGTGTTCGTCAGGGTGGTTACCAAGGGGATAATGAGCAGTTCTTC
CDR3: CAISVRQGGYQGDNEQFF

length: 15
J: TRBJ2-7
size: -
V: TRBV5-1
D: -
DNA: TGCGCCAGCAGCTGGAAGGACACGAGCTCCTACGAGCAGTACTTC
CDR3: CASSWKDTSSYEQYF

length: 16
J: TRBJ1-2
size: -
V: TRBV4-1
D: -
DNA: TGCGCCAGCAGCCAAGAGTGGGCGGGCCGTGGGTATGGCTACACCTTC
CDR3: CASSQEWAGRGYGYTF

length: 17
J: TRBJ1-2
size: -
V: TRBV27
D: TRBD1
DNA: TGTGCCAGCAGTTTATCGACTTTTCAGGGGGCGAACTATGGCTACACCTTC
CDR3: CASSLSTFQGANYGYTF

length: 19
J: TRBJ1-6
size: -
V: TRBV29-1
D: -
DNA: TGCAGCGCCGACCGAAGGGCCAGGGGCCAAGGGTCCTATAATTCACCCCTCCACTTT
CDR3: CSADRRARGQGSYNSPLHF

length: 14
J: TRBJ1-5
size: -
V: TRBV28
D: -
DNA: TGTGCCAGCAGTTTAAGTCAGGGTACTCAGCCCCAGCATTTT
CDR3: CASSLSQGTQPQHF

length: 15
J: TRBJ2-1
size: -
V: TRBV7-3
D: TRBD2
DNA: TGTGCCAGCAGGGCTAGCGGGGGGATCAACAATGAGCAGTTCTTC
CDR3: CASRASGGINNEQFF

length: 13
J: TRBJ1-2
size: -
V: TRBV5-1
D: -
DNA: TGCGCCAGCAGCTTGAAAGGGGACTATGGCTACACCTTC
CDR3: CASSLKGDYGYTF

length: 14
J: TRBJ1-2
size: once
V: TRBV25-1
D: TRBD1
DNA: TGTGCCAGCAGAGGGACAGGGGGATCCTATGGCTACACCTTC
CDR3: CASRGTGGSYGYTF

length: 12
J: TRBJ1-4
size: -
V: TRBV19
D: -
DNA: TGTGCCAGTAGTATGACAGCCGAAAAACTGTTTTTT
CDR3: CASSMTAEKLFF

length: 14
J: TRBJ2-7
size: -
V: TRBV7-9
D: -
DNA: TGTGCCAGCAGCTCTGCTGGGACTCAATACGAGCAGTACTTC
CDR3: CASSSAGTQYEQYF

length: 15
J: TRBJ1-3
size: -
V: TRBV13
D: -
DNA: TGTGCCAGCAGCTTAGGGCGGTCCTCTGGAAACACCATATATTTT
CDR3: CASSLGRSSGNTIYF

length: 19
J: TRBJ2-7
size: -
V: TRBV3-1/TRBV3-2
D: TRBD2
DNA: TGTGCCAGCAGCCAAACTCCCCTAGCGGGAGGATCTTACTCCTACGAGCAGTACTTC
CDR3: CASSQTPLAGGSYSYEQYF

length: 15
J: TRBJ2-7
size: -
V: TRBV28
D: -
DNA: TGTGCCAGCAGTTTACCGGGTGGCTCCCTCTACGAGCAGTACTTC
CDR3: CASSLPGGSLYEQYF

length: 14
J: TRBJ2-3
size: -
V: TRBV10-1
D: TRBD1
DNA: TGCGCCAGCAGCCCGGGACAGGGCACAGATACGCAGTATTTT
CDR3: CASSPGQGTDTQYF

length: 15
J: TRBJ1-1
size: -
V: TRBV19
D: TRBD1
DNA: TGTGCCAGTAGTCAACCCAGGGGGGTTGATGGTGAAGCTTTCTTT
CDR3: CASSQPRGVDGEAFF

length: 14
J: TRBJ2-3
size: -
V: TRBV7-3
D: -
DNA: TGTGCCAGCAGCTCCCAAACTAGCACAGATACGCAGTATTTT
CDR3: CASSSQTSTDTQYF

length: 14
J: TRBJ1-5
size: -
V: TRBV2
D: -
DNA: TGTGCCAGCAGTGACACATATAGCAATCAGCCCCAGCATTTT
CDR3: CASSDTYSNQPQHF

length: 18
J: TRBJ1-1
size: -
V: TRBV7-3
D: -
DNA: TGTGCCAGCAGCTTACCTCTTAGGGTGGGGCAGGGGAACACTGAAGCTTTCTTT
CDR3: CASSLPLRVGQGNTEAFF

length: 14
J: TRBJ2-2
size: -
V: TRBV18
D: TRBD1
DNA: TGTGCCAGTTCGACAGGGTCGAACACCGGGGAGCTGTTTTTT
CDR3: CASSTGSNTGELFF

length: 12
J: TRBJ2-2
size: -
V: TRBV19
D: TRBD2
DNA: TGTGCCACCAGGGAGGGGACCGGGGAGCTGTTTTTT
CDR3: CATREGTGELFF

length: 17
J: TRBJ2-3
size: -
V: TRBV7-8
D: TRBD2
DNA: TGTGCCAGCAGCGACAACCTAGCGGGGCCTTCCACAGATACGCAGTATTTT
CDR3: CASSDNLAGPSTDTQYF

length: 14
J: TRBJ1-2
size: -
V: TRBV18
D: -
DNA: TGTGCCAGCTCACCGGGCGGCAGGGTGTATGGCTACACCTTC
CDR3: CASSPGGRVYGYTF

length: 14
J: TRBJ2-7
size: -
V: TRBV3-1/TRBV3-2
D: TRBD1
DNA: TGTGCCAGCAGCCGTGGACAGGGTCGTCACGAGCAGTACTTC
CDR3: CASSRGQGRHEQYF

length: 12
J: TRBJ2-7
size: -
V: TRBV29-1
D: -
DNA: TGCAGCGCCGCGACAGGCTCCTACGAGCAGTACTTC
CDR3: CSAATGSYEQYF

length: 15
J: TRBJ2-5
size: -
V: TRBV4-1
D: -
DNA: TGCGCCAGCAGCCAAGATCTAATAGCCCCCGAGACCCAGTACTTC
CDR3: CASSQDLIAPETQYF

length: 16
J: TRBJ2-3
size: -
V: TRBV7-8
D: -
DNA: TGTGCCAGCAGCACCTGGACAGAAGAAAGCACGGATACGCAGTATTTT
CDR3: CASSTWTEESTDTQYF

length: 13
J: TRBJ1-6
size: -
V: TRBV4-1
D: -
DNA: TGCGCCAGCAGCCAACCAGGGGATTCACCCCTCCACTTT
CDR3: CASSQPGDSPLHF

length: 16
J: TRBJ1-1
size: few
V: TRBV5-1
D: -
DNA: TGCGCCAGCAGCCCCACTTCAGGGGTGGTAGGAACTGAAGCTTTCTTT
CDR3: CASSPTSGVVGTEAFF

length: 18
J: TRBJ2-1
size: -
V: TRBV10-1
D: TRBD2
DNA: TGCGCCAGCAGTCACCACCCTGTAGCGGGATCTAAGGACAATGAGCAGTTCTTC
CDR3: CASSHHPVAGSKDNEQFF

length: 13
J: TRBJ2-3
size: -
V: TRBV28
D: -
DNA: TGTGCCAGCACCCCTGACAACACAGATACGCAGTATTTT
CDR3: CASTPDNTDTQYF

length: 15
J: TRBJ2-1
size: -
V: TRBV27
D: TRBD2
DNA: TGTGCCAGCAGTTTAACTAGCGGGGGCAACAATGAGCAGTTCTTC
CDR3: CASSLTSGGNNEQFF

length: 18
J: TRBJ2-1
size: -
V: TRBV18
D: TRBD2
DNA: TGTGCCAGCTCACCACGCCTCGCGGTAGCGGGAGGGTACAATGAGCAGTTCTTC
CDR3: CASSPRLAVAGGYNEQFF

length: 14
J: TRBJ2-1
size: -
V: TRBV18
D: TRBD2
DNA: TGTGCCAGCTCACCAGACGGGAGGCGCGATGAGCAGTTCTTC
CDR3: CASSPDGRRDEQFF

length: 16
J: TRBJ2-1
size: -
V: TRBV29-1
D: TRBD2
DNA: TGCAGCGTTGGAGGACTAGCGGGAGGACTAGCGAATGAGCAGTTCTTC
CDR3: CSVGGLAGGLANEQFF